These 18 T cell receptor beta chains were sequenced from one sample in a study of blood T cell repertoires in COVID-19. Measured with immunoSEQ multiplex PCR; TCRdb has only the in-frame clones, and not every one. The repertoire has 28,000 or so clones, 80% to 95% of them found once; the top ten carry roughly 2.1%. The specimen was peripheral blood. These receptors all come from a human donor in a cohort sampled during active COVID-19.

This sequence joins TRBV5-1 and TRBJ1-3, with D hard to call. The CDR3 is 16 amino acids. Germline CDR1 reads SGHRS; CDR2 reads YFSETQ. V lost 0 bases to trimming and J lost 0 bases, with 10 bases between them. CDR3 protein: CASSLVSPSSGNTIYF. The CDR3 DNA is TGCGCCAGCAGCTTGGTTTCGCCGAGCTCTGGAAACACCATATATTTT.

The J gene is TRBJ2-7, the V gene TRBV9, with TRBD1 as a possible D gene (6 bases). Germline assignment: CDR1 SGDLS and CDR2 YYNGEE. Trimming removed 5 bases at V and 0 bases at J, with 12 bases between. The CDR3 length is 14 residues. CDR3 in amino acids: CASSHRDTSYEQYF. The CDR3 nucleotides are TGTGCCAGCAGTCATCGGGACACCTCCTACGAGCAGTACTTC.

The chain carries TRBV6-6 and TRBJ2-7; D ambiguous. The length of the CDR3 is 11 residues. Germline assignment: CDR1 MNHNY and CDR2 SVGAGI (reference sequence). Trimming removed 2 bases at V and 4 bases at J, with 3 bases between. CDR3 loop: CASSYAYEQYF. CDR3 DNA sequence: TGTGCCAGCAGTTACGCGTACGAGCAGTACTTC.

The V gene is TRBV2, the J gene TRBJ2-3; 7 positions agree with TRBD1. Germline CDR1 is SNHLY and CDR2 is FYNNEI. The CDR3 has 14 residues. V was clipped by 10 bases and J by 4 bases; unmatched bases: 11. CDR3 bases: TGTGCCACCGACCGACAGGGCCCGGCAGATACGCAGTATTTT. This codes for CATDRQGPADTQYF.

In nucleotides, the CDR3 is TGTGCCTGGAAAAGGGGCAGTGAAAAACTGTTTTTT. Its translation: CAWKRGSEKLFF. This chain connects TRBV30 to TRBJ1-4; possibly TRBD1 for D (5 bases). Trimming left V 4 bases short and J 7 bases short, with 10 bases between. In germline, CDR1 is GTSNPN, CDR2 SVGIG (reference sequence). This CDR3 has 12 residues.

The chain combines TRBV3-1 (or the pseudogene TRBV3-2) with TRBJ2-5, with TRBD2 identical over 9 bases. Trimming took 0 bases from V and 1 from J; bases not matched to a gene: 3. The germline CDR1 and CDR2 sequences are LGHDT and YNNKEL (reference sequence). This CDR3 contains 16 residues. Written as DNA, the CDR3 is TGTGCCAGCAGCCAAGATGGTAGCGGGGGCCAAGAGACCCAGTACTTC. This translates into CASSQDGSGGQETQYF.

The chain has TRBV11-2 and TRBJ2-6; tentatively, D is TRBD1 (7 bases). Trimming removed 0 bases at V and 4 bases at J, with 13 bases between. This CDR3 is built from 17 residues. CDR1 SGHAT and CDR2 FQNNGV come from the germline V gene. The CDR3: CASSLDPGGSGANVLTF. The CDR3 nucleotides read TGTGCCAGCAGCTTAGATCCAGGGGGGTCAGGGGCCAACGTCCTGACTTTC.

The rearrangement uses TRBV4-3 and TRBJ2-1; TRBD2 is a possible D gene (5 bases). CDR1 is LGHNA, CDR2 YSLEER, per germline. The CDR3 extends over 14 amino acids. The germline V and J ends were trimmed by 1 base and 2 bases, with 6 bases remaining between them. DNA for the CDR3: TGCGCCAGCAGCCAAGTAGCGACCTACAATGAGCAGTTCTTC. Residues: CASSQVATYNEQFF.

This clone was seen only a few times. The chain couples TRBV14 to TRBJ1-2; D is possibly TRBD1 (6 bases). The CDR3 sequence is 15 residues long. V gave up 4 bases and J gave up 3 bases, with 15 bases separating them. CDR1 and CDR2 from the germline V gene are SGHDN and FVKESK. The CDR3 nucleotides are TGTGCCAGCAGCCCCCTAGGGGGGGCCGACTATGGCTACACCTTC. Translating gives CASSPLGGADYGYTF. Filled out from reference TRBV14 and TRBJ1-2, the complete variable domain reads EAGVTQFPSHSVIEKGQTVTLRCDPISGHDNLYWYRRVMGKEIKFLLHFVKESKQDESGMPNNRFLAERTGGTYSTLKVQPAELEDSGVYFCASSPLGGADYGYTFGSGTRLTVV.

The chain couples TRBV6-2 or TRBV6-3 to TRBJ2-1; D remains ambiguous. This CDR3 has 12 residues. The V end was cut by 6 bases, the J end by 9 bases, with 12 bases between. Germline V gene data show CDR1 as MNHEY and CDR2 as SVGEGT. The CDR3 DNA is TGTGCCAGCAGCCCGATCCGAGGTGAGCAGTTCTTC. Its protein product is CASSPIRGEQFF.

In its sample, this clone was seen a few times. This CDR3 is CASKLRTSGGLLQETQYF. The CDR3 coding sequence is TGTGCCAGCAAATTAAGGACTAGCGGGGGGCTACTCCAAGAGACCCAGTACTTC. This chain uses TRBV27 with TRBJ2-5; 14 nucleotides align to TRBD2. J was trimmed by 1 base and V by 7 bases; bases with no gene match: 11. This CDR3 comprises 18 residues. Germline V lookup: CDR1 MNHEY, CDR2 SMNVEV (reference sequence).

The V call is TRBV7-3, the J call TRBJ2-1; tentatively, D is TRBD2 (6 bases). The V gene's germline CDR1 is SGHTA and CDR2 FQGTGA. Trimming cost V 6 bases and J 6 bases, with 21 bases left between them. The CDR3 length is 16 residues. The CDR3 nucleotides are TGTGCCAGCAGTAGTAAGGGGCTAGCGCGGGCCAATGAGCAGTTCTTC. Translating it yields CASSSKGLARANEQFF.

The rearrangement joins TRBV21-1 to TRBJ2-6; TRBD2 is taken as the D call from the table, unchecked against the DNA. TRBV21-1 is an annotated pseudogene. This CDR3 is 17 amino acids long. As DNA, the CDR3 is TGTGCCAGCAGACGGGAGGTAGCTACAACAAAGTCGGGCGTCCTGACTTTC. Protein product: CASRREVATTKSGVLTF.

The rearrangement uses TRBV5-1 and TRBJ1-1, with TRBD1 identical over 7 bases. The germline V gene encodes CDR1 SGHRS and CDR2 YFSETQ. The CDR3 consists of 16 residues. The V gene end was trimmed by 2 bases and the J gene end by 0 bases; junction bases not matched to a gene: 7. The CDR3 is CASSLQGNSMNTEAFF. The CDR3 DNA is TGCGCCAGCAGCTTACAGGGGAATTCCATGAACACTGAAGCTTTCTTT. Full variable domain (missing parts from reference TRBV5-1 and TRBJ1-1): KAGVTQTPRYLIKTRGQQVTLSCSPISGHRSVSWYQQTPGQGLQFLFEYFSETQRNKGNFPGRFSGRQFSNSRSEMNVSTLELGDSALYLCASSLQGNSMNTEAFFGQGTRLTVV.

The CDR3 DNA sequence: TGTGCCAGCAGCCCCTTCAGGGGCGGGAACACTGAAGCTTTCTTT. It codes for CASSPFRGGNTEAFF. The chain joins TRBV6-5 to TRBJ1-1; maybe TRBD1 (6 bases). CDR3 length: 15 amino acids. V was shortened by 6 bases and J by 1 base, with 15 bases between the two germline ends. CDR1 and CDR2 from the germline V gene are MNHEY and SVGAGI.

The V call is TRBV11-3, the J call TRBJ2-5; 12 bases map to TRBD1. Losses at the gene ends were 5 bases for V and 5 bases for J; bases not matched to a gene: 6. The CDR3 is 15 residues long. Germline loops: CDR1 SGHNT, CDR2 YENEEA. CDR3 DNA: TGTGCCAGCAGCCAGGGACAGGGGGCAGGGGAGACCCAGTACTTC. Protein: CASSQGQGAGETQYF.

This chain links TRBV7-9 with TRBJ2-5; TRBD1 matches 10 bases. This CDR3 is 14 amino acids long. V dropped 6 bases and J dropped 5; count of bases not matched to a gene: 6. CDR1 and CDR2 from the germline V gene are SEHNR and FQNEAQ (reference sequence). The CDR3 spells CASSPTGGRETQYF. The CDR3 DNA reads TGTGCCAGCAGTCCGACAGGGGGCCGGGAGACCCAGTACTTC.

The genes are TRBV25-1 and TRBJ2-5, with D possibly TRBD2 on 5 matching bases. Germline V gene lookup returns CDR1 MGHDK and CDR2 SYGVNS. CDR3 length: 15 amino acids. Trimming left V 0 bases short and J 5 bases short, with 13 bases between. The CDR3 nucleotides read TGTGCCAGCAGTGAATATACAGCGGTTAAGGAGACCCAGTACTTC. Its protein product is CASSEYTAVKETQYF.